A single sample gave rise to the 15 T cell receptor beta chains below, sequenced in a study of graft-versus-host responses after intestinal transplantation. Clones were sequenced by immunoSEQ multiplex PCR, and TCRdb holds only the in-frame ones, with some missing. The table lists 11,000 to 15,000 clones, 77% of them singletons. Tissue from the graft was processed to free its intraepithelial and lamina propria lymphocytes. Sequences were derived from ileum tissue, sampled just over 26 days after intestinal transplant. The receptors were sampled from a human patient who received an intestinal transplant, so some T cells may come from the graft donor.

CDR3 DNA: TGTGCCAGTAGTATCTGGGGGGGGGCCTACAATGAGCAGTTCTTC. It codes for CASSIWGGAYNEQFF. The genes are TRBV19 and TRBJ2-1; 7 positions match TRBD2. From germline, CDR1 is LNHDA and CDR2 SQIVND (reference sequence). The V gene end was trimmed by 3 bases and the J gene end by 2 bases; junction bases not matched to a gene: 4. CDR3 length: 15 amino acids. Complete variable domain (other parts from reference TRBV19 and TRBJ2-1): DGGITQSPKYLFRKEGQNVTLSCEQNLNHDAMYWYRQDPGQGLRLIYYSQIVNDFQKGDIAEGYSVSREKKESFPLTVTSAQKNPTAFYLCASSIWGGAYNEQFFGPGTRLTVL.

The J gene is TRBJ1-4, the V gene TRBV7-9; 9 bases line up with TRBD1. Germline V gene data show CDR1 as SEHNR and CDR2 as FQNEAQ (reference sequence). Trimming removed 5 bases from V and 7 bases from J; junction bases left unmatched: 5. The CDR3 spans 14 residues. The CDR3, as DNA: TGTGCCAGCAGCGCTCCGGGACAGGGTGAAAAACTGTTTTTT. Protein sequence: CASSAPGQGEKLFF. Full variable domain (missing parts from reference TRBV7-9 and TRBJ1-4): DTGVSQNPRHKITKRGQNVTFRCDPISEHNRLYWYRQTLGQGPEFLTYFQNEAQLEKSRLLSDRFSAERPKGSFSTLEIQRTEQGDSAMYLCASSAPGQGEKLFFGSGTQLSVL.

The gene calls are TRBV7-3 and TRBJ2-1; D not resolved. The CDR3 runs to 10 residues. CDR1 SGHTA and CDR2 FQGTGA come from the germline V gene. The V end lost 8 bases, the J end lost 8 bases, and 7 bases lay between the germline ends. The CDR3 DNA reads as TGTGCCAGCGTACTCTATGAGCAGTTCTTC. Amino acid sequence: CASVLYEQFF.

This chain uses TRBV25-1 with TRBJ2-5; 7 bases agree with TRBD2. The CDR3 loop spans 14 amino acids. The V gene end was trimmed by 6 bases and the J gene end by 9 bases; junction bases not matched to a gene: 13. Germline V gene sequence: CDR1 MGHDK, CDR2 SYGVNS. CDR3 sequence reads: CASRGVEARGAQYF. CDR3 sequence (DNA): TGTGCCAGCAGGGGGGTCGAGGCCCGGGGGGCCCAGTACTTC.

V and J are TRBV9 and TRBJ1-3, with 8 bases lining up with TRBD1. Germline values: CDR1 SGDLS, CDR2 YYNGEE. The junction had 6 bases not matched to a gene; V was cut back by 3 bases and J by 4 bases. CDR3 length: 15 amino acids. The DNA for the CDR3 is TGTGCCAGCAGCGGGGCAGGGGGCGCGGGAAACACCATATATTTT. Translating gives CASSGAGGAGNTIYF.

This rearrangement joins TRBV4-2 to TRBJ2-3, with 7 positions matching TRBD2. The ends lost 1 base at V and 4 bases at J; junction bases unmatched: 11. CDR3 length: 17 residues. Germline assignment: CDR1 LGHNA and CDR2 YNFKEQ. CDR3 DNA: TGTGCCAGCAGCCAAGGGAACGGGGGAGGGTGGGCAGATACGCAGTATTTT. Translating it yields CASSQGNGGGWADTQYF.

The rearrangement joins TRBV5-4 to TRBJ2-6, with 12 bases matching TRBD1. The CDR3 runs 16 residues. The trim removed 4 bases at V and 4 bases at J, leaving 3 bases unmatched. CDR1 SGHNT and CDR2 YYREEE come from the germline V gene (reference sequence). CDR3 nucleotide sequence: TGTGCCAGCAGCACGGGACAGGGGGCAGGGGCCAACGTCCTGACTTTC. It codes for CASSTGQGAGANVLTF.

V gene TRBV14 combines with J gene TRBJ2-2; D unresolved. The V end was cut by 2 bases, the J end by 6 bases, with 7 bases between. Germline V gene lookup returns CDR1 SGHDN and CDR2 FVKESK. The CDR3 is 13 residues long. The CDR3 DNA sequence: TGTGCCAGCAGCCAACAGTTGTCCGGGGAGCTGTTTTTT. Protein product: CASSQQLSGELFF. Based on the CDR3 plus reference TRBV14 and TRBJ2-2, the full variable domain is EAGVTQFPSHSVIEKGQTVTLRCDPISGHDNLYWYRRVMGKEIKFLLHFVKESKQDESGMPNNRFLAERTGGTYSTLKVQPAELEDSGVYFCASSQQLSGELFFGEGSRLTVL.

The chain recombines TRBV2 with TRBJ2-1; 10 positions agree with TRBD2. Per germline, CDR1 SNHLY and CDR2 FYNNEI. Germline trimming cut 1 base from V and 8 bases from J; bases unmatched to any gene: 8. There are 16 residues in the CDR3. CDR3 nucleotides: TGTGCCAGCAGTGAAGGACTAGCGGGCCCCAGGGATGAGCAGTTCTTC. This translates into CASSEGLAGPRDEQFF.

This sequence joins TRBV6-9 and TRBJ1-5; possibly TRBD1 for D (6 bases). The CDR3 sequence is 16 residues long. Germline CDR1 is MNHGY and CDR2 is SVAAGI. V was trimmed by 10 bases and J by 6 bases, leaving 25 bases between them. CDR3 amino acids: CATLARRGAPGQPQHF. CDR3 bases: TGTGCCACCCTAGCCCGCCGGGGGGCGCCAGGTCAGCCCCAGCATTTT.

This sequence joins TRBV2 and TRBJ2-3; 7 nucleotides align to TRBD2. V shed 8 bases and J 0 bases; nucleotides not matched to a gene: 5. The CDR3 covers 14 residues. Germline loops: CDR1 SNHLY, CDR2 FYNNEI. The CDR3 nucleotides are TGTGCCAGCCGCGGGGGACGGAGCACAGATACGCAGTATTTT. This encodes CASRGGRSTDTQYF.

The CDR3 bases are TGTGCCAGCAGCCGAGTTGGGGTGGGAGGTACTCGTGGCTACACCTTC. Translated, it gives CASSRVGVGGTRGYTF. This chain links TRBV7-2 with TRBJ1-2; D uncertain. The germline V gene has CDR1 SGHTA and CDR2 FQGNSA. CDR3 length equals 16 residues. V lost 5 bases and J lost 7, with 23 bases in between.

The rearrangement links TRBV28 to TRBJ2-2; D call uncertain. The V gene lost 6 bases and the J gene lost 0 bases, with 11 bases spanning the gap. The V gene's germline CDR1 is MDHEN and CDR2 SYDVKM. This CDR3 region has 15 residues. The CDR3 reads CASRPPYTNTGELFF. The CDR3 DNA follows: TGTGCCAGCAGACCACCTTACACGAACACCGGGGAGCTGTTTTTT.

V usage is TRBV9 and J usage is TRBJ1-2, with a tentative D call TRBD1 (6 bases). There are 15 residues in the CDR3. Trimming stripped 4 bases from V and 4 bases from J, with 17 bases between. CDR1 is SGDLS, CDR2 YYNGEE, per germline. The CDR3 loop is CASSPRGGAVYGYTF. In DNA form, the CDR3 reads TGTGCCAGCAGCCCCCGGGGGGGGGCCGTCTATGGCTACACCTTC.

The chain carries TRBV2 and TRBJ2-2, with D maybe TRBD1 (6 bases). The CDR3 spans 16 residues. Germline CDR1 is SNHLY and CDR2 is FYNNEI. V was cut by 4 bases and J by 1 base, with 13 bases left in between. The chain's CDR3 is CASSVARGENTGELFF. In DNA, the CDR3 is TGTGCCAGCAGTGTTGCCAGGGGCGAGAACACCGGGGAGCTGTTTTTT.